The 8 T cell receptor beta chains below come from one sample, sequenced in a study of cytomegalovirus exposure and HLA in healthy donors. Primers included in the PCR were 60 Vbeta and 13 Jbeta primers. Some clones are missing from TCRdb's copy, which holds only in-frame ones; the method was immunoSEQ multiplex PCR. The sample lists about 170,000 clones, 70% to 90% seen once, with just over 2.5% in the top ten. The sample was PBMCs. The receptors here all came from a man aged 25-45 years in good health and CMV-seropositive.

This clone was seen more than once but under ten times. The V call is TRBV4-2, the J call TRBJ2-7, with TRBD2 matching 11 bases. V shed 3 bases, J shed 3 bases, and the junction held 4 bases outside the gene matches. Germline lookup yields CDR1 LGHNA and CDR2 YNFKEQ. This CDR3 contains 15 residues. The CDR3 region is CASSHPGTSGYEQYF. The CDR3 coding sequence is TGTGCCAGCAGCCACCCCGGGACTAGCGGCTACGAGCAGTACTTC.

The V and J genes are TRBV19 and TRBJ2-3; a weak D match, TRBD2 (6 bases). CDR1 and CDR2 (germline): LNHDA, SQIVND (reference sequence). The CDR3 is 14 amino acids. V gave up 8 bases and J gave up 4 bases, with 16 bases separating them. The CDR3 protein is CASCEAGKADTQYF. The CDR3 nucleotides are TGTGCCAGTTGTGAGGCGGGAAAGGCAGATACGCAGTATTTT.

This clone was picked up a small number of times. The V gene is TRBV4-3, the J gene TRBJ2-2; D perhaps matches TRBD2 (5 bases). Germline V lookup: CDR1 LGHNA, CDR2 YSLEER. The CDR3 consists of 15 residues. Trimming pared 1 base from V and 1 base from J, leaving 7 bases between. The CDR3 bases are TGCGCCAGCAGCCAAGTAGCGTTGAACACCGGGGAGCTGTTTTTT. Translating gives CASSQVALNTGELFF.

V is TRBV2 and J is TRBJ2-2, with 8 bases matching TRBD1. Germline-derived CDR1 and CDR2 are SNHLY and FYNNEI. CDR3 length: 15 amino acids. After removal of 6 bases from V and 5 bases from J, the junction contained 8 bases not matched to a gene. CDR3 DNA sequence: TGTGCCAGCAGAGGACAGGGAGGAGGGACCGGGGAGCTGTTTTTT. Encoded protein: CASRGQGGGTGELFF.

V is TRBV27 and J is TRBJ1-5; 12 bases map to TRBD1. Germline V gives CDR1 MNHEY, CDR2 SMNVEV (reference sequence). This CDR3 has 24 amino acids. With 3 bases clipped from V and 0 bases from J, the junction kept 24 bases outside the gene matches. The CDR3 nucleotides are TGTGCCAGCAGTTTCGGTGGAAGCGTACCGCGGGACAGGGGGCGTTTGTTTAGCAATCAGCCCCAGCATTTT. It codes for CASSFGGSVPRDRGRLFSNQPQHF.

V usage is TRBV10-1 and J usage is TRBJ2-7; D is unresolved. The CDR3 runs to 13 residues. The V and J ends lost 2 bases and 3 bases respectively, with 8 bases between them. The germline gives CDR1 WNHNN, CDR2 SYGVQD (reference sequence). The DNA for the CDR3 is TGCGCCAGCAGTGAGGCTCTAAACTACGAGCAGTACTTC. Its translation is CASSEALNYEQYF.

V usage is TRBV18 and J usage is TRBJ2-7; 10 bases are a match to TRBD1. Looked up from germline, CDR1 is KGHSH and CDR2 is LQKENI. This CDR3 has 15 amino acids. V shed 6 bases, J shed 2 bases, and the junction held 7 bases outside the gene matches. CDR3 DNA sequence: TGTGCCAGCTCCCGGGGGACAGGGGATACCTACGAGCAGTACGTC. It encodes CASSRGTGDTYEQYV.

The V call is TRBV4-2, the J call TRBJ2-3; D not certain. The CDR3 has 15 residues. The germline V gene encodes CDR1 LGHNA and CDR2 YNFKEQ. The V end lost 1 base, the J end lost 4 bases, and 12 bases lay between the germline ends. CDR3 sequence (DNA): TGTGCCAGCAGCCAAGGTGTAGTAGTCCCAGATACGCAGTATTTT. It encodes CASSQGVVVPDTQYF.